Listed below are T cell receptor beta chains from one sample, sequenced in a study of control samples from healthy donors and cancer patients. Clones were read by immunoSEQ multiplex PCR, and TCRdb kept only the in-frame ones, dropping some. The top ten hold 4.5% to 6% of the sample, which has 78,000 or so clones, approximately 90% seen once. The sample comprised blood. These receptors came from a woman aged 50 to 65 in good health. The CDR3 runs from the conserved cysteine through the conserved F or W. Fields, in order: J gene, D gene, V gene, clone size, CDR3 DNA, CDR3 protein. A D gene is named only where the DNA matches it firmly. For some rows the clone size is stated as once, few or many, or as a class when expanded; others skip it.

J: TRBJ1-1
D: -
V: TRBV2
size: -
DNA: TGTGCCAGCAGTGAACCCCCTACTAGGAACACTGAAGCTTTCTTT
CDR3: CASSEPPTRNTEAFF

J: TRBJ1-2
D: -
V: TRBV5-1
size: once
DNA: TGCGCCAGCAGCTTTGAACGATCCGGCTACACCTTC
CDR3: CASSFERSGYTF

J: TRBJ2-3
D: TRBD2
V: TRBV25-1
size: -
DNA: TGTGCCAGCAGTGCTGGCGGGGGGGGAGCCACAGATACGCAGTATTTT
CDR3: CASSAGGGGATDTQYF

J: TRBJ1-3
D: TRBD1
V: TRBV6-4
size: -
DNA: TGTGCCAGCAGTGACAGATCCGGGACAGAAGGAACCTCTGGAAACACCATATATTTT
CDR3: CASSDRSGTEGTSGNTIYF

J: TRBJ1-3
D: -
V: TRBV9
size: -
DNA: TGTGCCAGCAGTGGATTACTAAGCTCTGGAAACACCATATATTTT
CDR3: CASSGLLSSGNTIYF

J: TRBJ2-2
D: TRBD2
V: TRBV5-6
size: -
DNA: TGTGCCAGCAGCCGCGGGGGGGCCGGCACCGGGGAGCTGTTTTTT
CDR3: CASSRGGAGTGELFF

J: TRBJ2-1
D: -
V: TRBV10-1
size: -
DNA: TGCGCCAGCAGTGACTTATACAATGAGCAGTTCTTC
CDR3: CASSDLYNEQFF

J: TRBJ1-1
D: -
V: TRBV6-5
size: -
DNA: TGTGCCAGCTACTCGAGAAGGGACACTGAAGCTTTCTTT
CDR3: CASYSRRDTEAFF

J: TRBJ1-4
D: TRBD1
V: TRBV3-1/TRBV3-2
size: -
DNA: TGTGCCAGCAGCCCTGGGACAGTTGCAAATGAAAAACTGTTTTTT
CDR3: CASSPGTVANEKLFF

J: TRBJ1-4
D: -
V: TRBV30
size: -
DNA: TGTGCCTGGAGTCAGGCTGCTAATGAAAAACTGTTTTTT
CDR3: CAWSQAANEKLFF

J: TRBJ2-2
D: TRBD2
V: TRBV3-1/TRBV3-2
size: -
DNA: TGTGCCAGCACTAACCGGGGGAGGGTTAACACCGGGGAGCTGTTTTTT
CDR3: CASTNRGRVNTGELFF

J: TRBJ1-5
D: -
V: TRBV7-2
size: -
DNA: TGTGCCAGCAGCTTAGTCGCTTATCAGCCCCAGCATTTT
CDR3: CASSLVAYQPQHF

J: TRBJ1-1
D: TRBD1
V: TRBV29-1
size: -
DNA: TGCAGCGTTAACAGGGGTGGGCTTGACACTGAAGCTTTCTTT
CDR3: CSVNRGGLDTEAFF

J: TRBJ1-5
D: TRBD1
V: TRBV19
size: -
DNA: TGTGCCAGTAGTATAGTAATAGCGGGACAGGGACGTAGCAATCAGCCCCAGCATTTT
CDR3: CASSIVIAGQGRSNQPQHF

J: TRBJ1-2
D: TRBD1
V: TRBV5-6
size: -
DNA: TGTGCCAGCAGCTTGCGTAGGACAGGGAGCGACTATGGCTACACCTTC
CDR3: CASSLRRTGSDYGYTF

J: TRBJ2-2
D: -
V: TRBV3-1/TRBV3-2
size: -
DNA: TGTGCCAGCAGCCTTAACACCGGGGAGCTGTTTTTT
CDR3: CASSLNTGELFF

J: TRBJ1-2
D: -
V: TRBV3-1/TRBV3-2
size: -
DNA: TGTGCCAGCAGCCAAGATACCGGGGTTAACTATGGCTACACCTTC
CDR3: CASSQDTGVNYGYTF

J: TRBJ1-2
D: -
V: TRBV18
size: -
DNA: TGTGCCAGCTCACCACCGGGCGTTCTTTCGTATGGCTACACCTTC
CDR3: CASSPPGVLSYGYTF

J: TRBJ1-6
D: -
V: TRBV5-1
size: -
DNA: TGCGCCAGCAGCTTGGAGGAGGGAATGGTCCTCCACTTT
CDR3: CASSLEEGMVLHF

J: TRBJ1-3
D: -
V: TRBV5-1
size: -
DNA: TGCGCCAGCAGCTTTGGGCAGGCCAACACCATATATTTT
CDR3: CASSFGQANTIYF

J: TRBJ2-3
D: -
V: TRBV4-2
size: -
DNA: TGTGCCAGCAGCCAAGGGAAGGCGGGGGCGGTCGGGCAGTATTTT
CDR3: CASSQGKAGAVGQYF

J: TRBJ2-7
D: TRBD2
V: TRBV2
size: -
DNA: TGTGCCAGCAGCCCAGGGACTAGCGTGAACGCGCAGTACTTC
CDR3: CASSPGTSVNAQYF